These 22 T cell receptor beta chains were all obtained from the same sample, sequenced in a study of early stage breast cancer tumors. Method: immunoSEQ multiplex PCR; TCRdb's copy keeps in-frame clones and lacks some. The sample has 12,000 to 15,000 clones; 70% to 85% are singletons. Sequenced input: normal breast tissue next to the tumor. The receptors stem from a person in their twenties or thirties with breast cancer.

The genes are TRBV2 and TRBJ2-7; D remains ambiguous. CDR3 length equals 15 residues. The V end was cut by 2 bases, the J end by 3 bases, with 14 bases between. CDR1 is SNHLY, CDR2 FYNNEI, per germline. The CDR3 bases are TGTGCCAGCAGTGAATCTCGATTGAGTCGCTACGAGCAGTACTTC. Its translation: CASSESRLSRYEQYF. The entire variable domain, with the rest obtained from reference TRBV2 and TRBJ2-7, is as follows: EPEVTQTPSHQVTQMGQEVILRCVPISNHLYFYWYRQILGQKVEFLVSFYNNEISEKSEIFDDQFSVERPDGSNFTLKIRSTKLEDSAMYFCASSESRLSRYEQYFGPGTRLTVT.

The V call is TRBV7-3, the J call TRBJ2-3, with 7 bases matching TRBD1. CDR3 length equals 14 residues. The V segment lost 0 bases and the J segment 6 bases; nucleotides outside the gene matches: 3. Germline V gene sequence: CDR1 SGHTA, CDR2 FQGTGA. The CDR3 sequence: CASSLTGGGDTQYF. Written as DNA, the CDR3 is TGTGCCAGCAGCTTAACAGGGGGCGGGGATACGCAGTATTTT.

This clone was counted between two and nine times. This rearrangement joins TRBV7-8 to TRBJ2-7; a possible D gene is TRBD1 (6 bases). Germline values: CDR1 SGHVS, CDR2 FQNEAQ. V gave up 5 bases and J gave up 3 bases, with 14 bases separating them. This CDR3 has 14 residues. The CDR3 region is CASSQRQASYEQYF. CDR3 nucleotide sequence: TGTGCCAGCAGCCAGAGACAGGCGAGCTACGAGCAGTACTTC.

The chain's CDR3 is CASSRTSGPYNEQFF. Written as DNA, the CDR3 is TGTGCCAGCAGCCGGACTAGCGGCCCCTACAATGAGCAGTTCTTC. The chain recombines TRBV7-3 with TRBJ2-1, with 10 positions matching TRBD2. V shed 5 bases, J shed 2 bases, and the junction held 3 bases outside the gene matches. This CDR3 contains 15 residues. Per the germline V gene, CDR1 is SGHTA and CDR2 is FQGTGA. The variable domain in full, completed from reference TRBV7-3 and TRBJ2-1, reads GAGVSQTPSNKVTEKGKYVELRCDPISGHTALYWYRQSLGQGPEFLIYFQGTGAADDSGLPNDRFFAVRPEGSVSTLKIQRTERGDSAVYLCASSRTSGPYNEQFFGPGTRLTVL.

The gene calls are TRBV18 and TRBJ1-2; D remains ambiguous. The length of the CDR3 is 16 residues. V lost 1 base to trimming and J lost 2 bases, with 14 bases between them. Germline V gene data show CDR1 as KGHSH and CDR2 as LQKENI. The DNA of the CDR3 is TGTGCCAGCTCACCACTCCCGTCGGGGAGCAACTATGGCTACACCTTC. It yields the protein CASSPLPSGSNYGYTF.

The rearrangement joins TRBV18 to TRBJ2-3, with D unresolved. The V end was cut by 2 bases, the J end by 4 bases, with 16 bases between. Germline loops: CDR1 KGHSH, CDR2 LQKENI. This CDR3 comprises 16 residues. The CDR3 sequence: CASSPAGTPLADTQYF. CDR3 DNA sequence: TGTGCCAGCTCACCAGCCGGTACTCCGCTAGCAGATACGCAGTATTTT.

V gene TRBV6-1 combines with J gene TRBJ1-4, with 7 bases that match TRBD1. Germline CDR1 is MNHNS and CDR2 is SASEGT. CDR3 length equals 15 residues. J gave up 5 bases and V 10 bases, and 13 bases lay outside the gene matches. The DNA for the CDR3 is TGTGCCACCCCGGGACCCGAACAGGGGAATGAAAAACTGTTTTTT. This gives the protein CATPGPEQGNEKLFF.

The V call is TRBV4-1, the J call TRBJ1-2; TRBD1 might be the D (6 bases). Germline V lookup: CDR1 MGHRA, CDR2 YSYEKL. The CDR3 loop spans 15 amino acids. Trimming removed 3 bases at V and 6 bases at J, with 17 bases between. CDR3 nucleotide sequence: TGCGCCAGCAGCCACTATACGGGGGGCGACGATGGCTACACCTTC. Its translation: CASSHYTGGDDGYTF.

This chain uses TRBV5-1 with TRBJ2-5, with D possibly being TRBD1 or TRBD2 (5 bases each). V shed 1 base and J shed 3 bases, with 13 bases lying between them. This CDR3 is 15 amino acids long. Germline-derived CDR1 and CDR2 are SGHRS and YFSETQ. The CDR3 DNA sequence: TGCGCCAGCAGCTTGCCCGGGTTGGGGGAAGAGACCCAGTACTTC. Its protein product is CASSLPGLGEETQYF.

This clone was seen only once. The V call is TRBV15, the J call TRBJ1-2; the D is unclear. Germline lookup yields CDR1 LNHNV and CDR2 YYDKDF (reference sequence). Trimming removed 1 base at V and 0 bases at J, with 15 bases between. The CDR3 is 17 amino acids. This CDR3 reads CATSRASPDLANYGYTF. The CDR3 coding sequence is TGTGCCACCAGCAGAGCGTCCCCGGATCTGGCTAACTATGGCTACACCTTC.

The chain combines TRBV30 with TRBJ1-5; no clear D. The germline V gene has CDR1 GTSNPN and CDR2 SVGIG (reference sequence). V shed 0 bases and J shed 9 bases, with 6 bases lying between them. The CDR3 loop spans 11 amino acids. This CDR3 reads CAWSVEGPQHF. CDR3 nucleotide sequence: TGTGCCTGGAGTGTCGAGGGGCCCCAGCATTTT.

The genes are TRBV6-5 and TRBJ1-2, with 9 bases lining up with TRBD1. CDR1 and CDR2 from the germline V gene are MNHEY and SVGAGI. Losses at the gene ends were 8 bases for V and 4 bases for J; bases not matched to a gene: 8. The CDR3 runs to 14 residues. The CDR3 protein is CASSSGTGTYGYTF. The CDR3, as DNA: TGTGCCAGCTCATCCGGGACAGGGACCTATGGCTACACCTTC.

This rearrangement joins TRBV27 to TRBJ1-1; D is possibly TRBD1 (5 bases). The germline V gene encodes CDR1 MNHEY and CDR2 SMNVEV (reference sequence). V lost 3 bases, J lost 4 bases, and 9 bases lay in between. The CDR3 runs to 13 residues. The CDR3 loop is CASSFQGATEAFF. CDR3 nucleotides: TGTGCCAGCAGTTTTCAGGGCGCCACTGAAGCTTTCTTT.

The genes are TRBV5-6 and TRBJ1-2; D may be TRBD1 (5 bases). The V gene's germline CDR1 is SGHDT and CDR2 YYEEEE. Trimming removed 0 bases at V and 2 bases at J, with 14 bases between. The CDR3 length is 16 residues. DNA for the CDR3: TGTGCCAGCAGCTTGGAACGGGGGATGGCAAACTATGGCTACACCTTC. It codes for CASSLERGMANYGYTF.

CDR3: CASSLSGQQNNEQFF. CDR3 coding DNA: TGCGCCAGCAGCTTGTCGGGACAGCAGAACAATGAGCAGTTCTTC. This chain connects TRBV5-1 to TRBJ2-1, with 7 nucleotides matching TRBD1. The V gene's germline CDR1 is SGHRS and CDR2 YFSETQ. The ends lost 1 base at V and 5 bases at J; junction bases unmatched: 6. The CDR3 has 15 residues.

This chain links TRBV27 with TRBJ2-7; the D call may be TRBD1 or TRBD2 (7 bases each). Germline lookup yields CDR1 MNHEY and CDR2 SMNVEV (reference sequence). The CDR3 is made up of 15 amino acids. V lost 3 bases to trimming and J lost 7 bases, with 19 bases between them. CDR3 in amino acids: CASSFRAGGGLEQYF. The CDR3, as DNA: TGTGCCAGCAGTTTCAGGGCAGGGGGAGGGTTAGAGCAGTACTTC.

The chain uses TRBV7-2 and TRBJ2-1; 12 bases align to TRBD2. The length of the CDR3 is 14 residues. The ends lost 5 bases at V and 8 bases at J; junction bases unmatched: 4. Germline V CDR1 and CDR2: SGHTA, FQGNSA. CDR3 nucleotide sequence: TGTGCCAGCAGCCCGACTAGCGGGAGTGATGAGCAGTTCTTC. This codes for CASSPTSGSDEQFF.

DNA of the CDR3: TGTGCCAGCAGTTCCCCTAGCGGGTTAACAGATACGCAGTATTTT. Protein sequence: CASSSPSGLTDTQYF. The chain uses TRBV6-6 and TRBJ2-3; 8 bases are a match to TRBD2. The V gene's germline CDR1 is MNHNY and CDR2 SVGAGI (reference sequence). Germline trimming cut 4 bases from V and 3 bases from J; bases unmatched to any gene: 6. CDR3 size: 15 residues.

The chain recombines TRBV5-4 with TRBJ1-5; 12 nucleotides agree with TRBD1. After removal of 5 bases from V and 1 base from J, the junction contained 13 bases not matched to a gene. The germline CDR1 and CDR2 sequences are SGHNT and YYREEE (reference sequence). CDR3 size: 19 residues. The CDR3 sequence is CASSREGDRGQTSNQPQHF. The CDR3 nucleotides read TGTGCCAGCAGTCGTGAGGGGGACAGGGGGCAAACCAGCAATCAGCCCCAGCATTTT.

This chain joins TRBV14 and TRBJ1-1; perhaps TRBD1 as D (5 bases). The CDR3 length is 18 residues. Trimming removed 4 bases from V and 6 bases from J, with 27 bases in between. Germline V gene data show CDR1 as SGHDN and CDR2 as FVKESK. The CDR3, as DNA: TGTGCCAGCAGCCCCCGGCTTGGGGGTTTTAGGTCTAGGGCTGAAGCTTTCTTT. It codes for CASSPRLGGFRSRAEAFF.

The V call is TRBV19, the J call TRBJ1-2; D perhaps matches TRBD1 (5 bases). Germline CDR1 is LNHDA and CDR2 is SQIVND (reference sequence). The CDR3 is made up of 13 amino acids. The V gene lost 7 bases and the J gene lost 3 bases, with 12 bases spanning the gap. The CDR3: CASKGYFYYGYTF. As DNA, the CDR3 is TGTGCCAGTAAGGGGTATTTTTACTATGGCTACACCTTC.

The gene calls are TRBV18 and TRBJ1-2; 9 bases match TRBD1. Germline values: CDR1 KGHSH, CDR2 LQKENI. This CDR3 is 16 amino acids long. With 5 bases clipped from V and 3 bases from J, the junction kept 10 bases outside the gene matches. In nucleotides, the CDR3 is TGTGCCAGCTCAACTGCGGGGACAGGGAACCACTATGGCTACACCTTC. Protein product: CASSTAGTGNHYGYTF.